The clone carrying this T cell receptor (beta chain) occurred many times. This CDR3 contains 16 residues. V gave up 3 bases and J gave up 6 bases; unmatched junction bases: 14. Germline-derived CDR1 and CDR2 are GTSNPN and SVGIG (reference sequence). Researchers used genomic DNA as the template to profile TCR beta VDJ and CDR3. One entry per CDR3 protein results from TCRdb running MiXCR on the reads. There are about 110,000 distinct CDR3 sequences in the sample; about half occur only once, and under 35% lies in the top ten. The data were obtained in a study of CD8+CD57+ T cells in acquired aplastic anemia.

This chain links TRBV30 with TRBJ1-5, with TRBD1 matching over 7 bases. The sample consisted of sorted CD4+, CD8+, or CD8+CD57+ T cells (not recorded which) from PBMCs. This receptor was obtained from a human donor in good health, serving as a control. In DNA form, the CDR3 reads TGTGCCTGGAGCCAGGCCCCGACAGGGTCTGGTCAGCCCCAGCATTTT. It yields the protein CAWSQAPTGSGQPQHF. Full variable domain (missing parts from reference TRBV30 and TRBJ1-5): SQTIHQWPATLVQPVGSPLSLECTVEGTSNPNLYWYRQAAGRGLQLLFYSVGIGQISSEVPQNLSASRPQDRQFILSSKKLLLSDSGFYLCAWSQAPTGSGQPQHFGDGTRLSIL.